The TCR beta chain described here comes from a study of T-cell reconstitution after alpha-beta-depleted transplantation in children. This clonotype was counted ten times or more. CDR3 length equals 13 residues. The V and J ends lost 3 bases and 7 bases respectively, with 13 bases between them. A library of TCRbeta sequences, prepared with unique molecular identifiers, was generated. TCRdb called the PCR reads again in MiXCR, with one record for every CDR3 protein. This sample has about 360,000 distinct CDR3 sequences, with roughly 14% found just once. The receptor was derived from a human donor who donated a stem cell graft to a child with Fanconi anemia. J is TRBJ2-7 and V is TRBV12-3 or TRBV12-4; unclear D gene. The sequencing used PBMCs, collected from the stem cell graft. CDR3: CASSFGQPLEQYF. The DNA for the CDR3 is TGTGCCAGCAGTTTCGGGCAGCCGCTTGAGCAGTACTTC.